Listed below are T cell receptor beta chains from one sample, sequenced in a study of cytomegalovirus exposure and HLA in healthy donors. Only in-frame clones appear in the TCRdb table, and some are missing; sequencing was by immunoSEQ multiplex PCR. The sample includes 55,000 to 75,000 clones, around 80% seen only once; the top ten take approximately 7%. Sequenced sample: PBMCs. These receptors originate from a woman younger than 45 in good health and CMV-seropositive. Each CDR3 is given without its conserved first and last residue. The listing skips clone size in some rows; elsewhere it reads once, few, many or a size class.

J gene: TRBJ2-2
clone size: -
V gene: TRBV9
CDR3 length: 18
CDR3 protein: ASSSLPPGTSGANTGELF

J gene: TRBJ2-7
clone size: -
V gene: TRBV2
CDR3 length: 12
CDR3 protein: ASSVLARAGEQY

J gene: TRBJ2-7
clone size: -
V gene: TRBV9
CDR3 length: 12
CDR3 protein: ASSVGRGRLEQY

J gene: TRBJ2-5
clone size: few
V gene: TRBV19
CDR3 length: 11
CDR3 protein: ASGQAKSETQY

J gene: TRBJ2-5
clone size: -
V gene: TRBV21-1
CDR3 length: 16
CDR3 protein: ASSKGVGREKWDGTQY

J gene: TRBJ1-1
clone size: -
V gene: TRBV5-1
CDR3 length: 12
CDR3 protein: ASSLGLLNTEAF

J gene: TRBJ1-2
clone size: -
V gene: TRBV5-6
CDR3 length: 14
CDR3 protein: ASSLDPKSVDYGYT

J gene: TRBJ2-1
clone size: few
V gene: TRBV4-2
CDR3 length: 15
CDR3 protein: ASSQDFTGTPYNEQF

J gene: TRBJ1-2
clone size: -
V gene: TRBV6-4
CDR3 length: 14
CDR3 protein: ASSDPPGRVGYGYT

J gene: TRBJ2-5
clone size: once
V gene: TRBV11-3
CDR3 length: 13
CDR3 protein: ASSPGLAGAETQY

J gene: TRBJ1-1
clone size: -
V gene: TRBV7-9
CDR3 length: 13
CDR3 protein: ASSFRTARNTEAF

J gene: TRBJ2-2
clone size: few
V gene: TRBV4-1
CDR3 length: 13
CDR3 protein: ASSRTSGSTQELF

J gene: TRBJ1-1
clone size: -
V gene: TRBV5-1
CDR3 length: 12
CDR3 protein: ASSLAVGQGKAF

J gene: TRBJ2-3
clone size: -
V gene: TRBV7-8
CDR3 length: 15
CDR3 protein: ASSLRAGTGSTDTQY

J gene: TRBJ1-5
clone size: -
V gene: TRBV7-9
CDR3 length: 16
CDR3 protein: ASSLDLGGGLSNQPQH

J gene: TRBJ2-7
clone size: -
V gene: TRBV7-2
CDR3 length: 12
CDR3 protein: ASSFGDRGYEQY

J gene: TRBJ2-1
clone size: once
V gene: TRBV27
CDR3 length: 12
CDR3 protein: ASSSGDYNNEQF

J gene: -
clone size: -
V gene: TRBV6-6
CDR3 length: 12
CDR3 protein: ASAGAGSTYEQY

J gene: TRBJ1-1
clone size: -
V gene: TRBV25-1
CDR3 length: 13
CDR3 protein: ASTATRTGATEAF

J gene: TRBJ2-7
clone size: -
V gene: TRBV6-1
CDR3 length: 12
CDR3 protein: ASSEARPSYEQY

J gene: TRBJ1-5
clone size: -
V gene: TRBV19
CDR3 length: 13
CDR3 protein: ASSISGKGNQPQH

J gene: TRBJ2-3
clone size: once
V gene: TRBV29-1
CDR3 length: 12
CDR3 protein: SSGALQRTDTQY

J gene: TRBJ2-7
clone size: -
V gene: TRBV6-5
CDR3 length: 13
CDR3 protein: ASSFRRLSSYEQY

J gene: TRBJ2-2
clone size: few
V gene: TRBV11-1
CDR3 length: 17
CDR3 protein: ASSLGLTGTGVNTGELF

J gene: TRBJ2-2
clone size: -
V gene: TRBV28
CDR3 length: 13
CDR3 protein: ASSLRLPGHGELF

J gene: TRBJ2-5
clone size: -
V gene: TRBV7-9
CDR3 length: 13
CDR3 protein: SSSFFTLAQETQY

J gene: TRBJ2-3
clone size: -
V gene: TRBV19
CDR3 length: 14
CDR3 protein: ASSMTSGRGPDTQY

J gene: TRBJ2-1
clone size: once
V gene: TRBV11-3
CDR3 length: 13
CDR3 protein: ASSVHGGSYNEQF

J gene: TRBJ1-6
clone size: -
V gene: TRBV30
CDR3 length: 12
CDR3 protein: AWRLGQGDSPLH

J gene: TRBJ1-4
clone size: -
V gene: TRBV9
CDR3 length: 12
CDR3 protein: ASSVAGVNEKLF

J gene: TRBJ2-7
clone size: -
V gene: TRBV30
CDR3 length: 10
CDR3 protein: AWSTGTYEQY

J gene: TRBJ2-1
clone size: -
V gene: TRBV10-3
CDR3 length: 13
CDR3 protein: AISEWLAANNEQF

J gene: TRBJ1-3
clone size: -
V gene: TRBV4-1
CDR3 length: 12
CDR3 protein: ASSQPISGNTIY

J gene: TRBJ2-6
clone size: few
V gene: TRBV4-1
CDR3 length: 12
CDR3 protein: ASGGGSGANVLT

J gene: TRBJ2-3
clone size: -
V gene: TRBV7-9
CDR3 length: 12
CDR3 protein: ASSPGQGGDTQY

J gene: TRBJ1-1
clone size: -
V gene: TRBV9
CDR3 length: 12
CDR3 protein: ASSLSYSNTEAF

J gene: TRBJ1-1
clone size: -
V gene: TRBV2
CDR3 length: 13
CDR3 protein: ASRAYRGLNTEAF

J gene: -
clone size: -
V gene: TRBV6-1
CDR3 length: 12
CDR3 protein: ASSLGQPSSEQY

J gene: TRBJ1-2
clone size: -
V gene: TRBV10-2
CDR3 length: 11
CDR3 protein: ASSSGTARGYT

J gene: TRBJ2-5
clone size: -
V gene: TRBV5-1
CDR3 length: 12
CDR3 protein: ASSATSGGETQY

J gene: TRBJ2-3
clone size: -
V gene: TRBV19
CDR3 length: 15
CDR3 protein: ASSPGTSGKGTDTQY

J gene: TRBJ2-7
clone size: -
V gene: TRBV21-1
CDR3 length: 15
CDR3 protein: ASSKGDRVFGTYEQY

J gene: TRBJ2-1
clone size: -
V gene: TRBV7-2
CDR3 length: 13
CDR3 protein: ASSSGLAGFNEQF

J gene: TRBJ2-1
clone size: -
V gene: TRBV28
CDR3 length: 12
CDR3 protein: ASSSTLTYNEQF

J gene: TRBJ1-2
clone size: -
V gene: TRBV28
CDR3 length: 11
CDR3 protein: ASSLRGPYGYT

J gene: TRBJ2-5
clone size: -
V gene: TRBV7-8
CDR3 length: 13
CDR3 protein: ASSLLASGKETQY

J gene: TRBJ2-6
clone size: -
V gene: TRBV11-2
CDR3 length: 17
CDR3 protein: ASSLLLAGLASGANVLT

J gene: TRBJ2-3
clone size: -
V gene: TRBV6-1
CDR3 length: 13
CDR3 protein: ASSKRAGNTDTQY

J gene: TRBJ2-7
clone size: -
V gene: TRBV7-2
CDR3 length: 11
CDR3 protein: ASSLRTNYEQY